A selection of T cell receptor beta chains follows, all from one sample in a study of T cells expressing NK-cell markers. TCRdb re-called the 5' RACE reads and catalogs CDR3 proteins one per entry, DNA excluded. This sample contains 200,000 to 300,000 distinct CDR3 sequences. The specimen sequenced was blood T cells: a sorted CD56 or NKG2C T cell subset, CD4+ or CD8+ T cells, or bulk PBMC T cells (not recorded which). These TCRs come from a man aged 18 to 30 in good health. Both conserved end residues are part of each CDR3. Each record gives: V gene, J gene, CDR3 protein.

>TRBV12-3/TRBV12-4|TRBJ1-2
CASSLRRDRANYGYTF
>TRBV12-3/TRBV12-4|TRBJ1-5
CASSLSENQPQHF
>TRBV11-3|TRBJ2-5
CASSLTSAGGTQYF
>TRBV18|TRBJ1-5
CASSTGTSNQPQHF
>TRBV12-3/TRBV12-4|TRBJ2-7
CASSLSSGRAGEQYF
>TRBV7-9|TRBJ2-5
CASSFARGLGKETQYF
>TRBV29-1|TRBJ2-6
CSVVDPMGTRPGANVLTF
>TRBV6-2/TRBV6-3|TRBJ1-2
CASRSGTADYGYTF
>TRBV20-1|TRBJ2-7
CSAPNRGTGAYEQYF
>TRBV6-2/TRBV6-3|TRBJ2-2
CATWLGTGELFF
>TRBV20-1|TRBJ2-2
CSATWDSLNTGELFF
>TRBV7-3|TRBJ2-2
CASSRGSSGILGGELFF
>TRBV5-4|TRBJ2-5
CASSLGQGASKYF
>TRBV27|TRBJ2-5
CATAKRETQYF
>TRBV27|TRBJ2-1
CASRHDTSQGRQFF
>TRBV7-6|TRBJ1-2
CASTSRGQENYGYTF
>TRBV11-2|TRBJ1-1
CASSRAGRRAFF
>TRBV20-1|TRBJ2-3
CSAKRPGTGGADTQYF
>TRBV6-5|TRBJ2-3
CASLLTFGGSTDTQYF
>TRBV5-1|TRBJ1-2
CASSSSRDNYGYTF
>TRBV29-1|TRBJ1-2
CSVPSGAALTYGYTF
>TRBV27|TRBJ1-1
CASSLWGGEAFF
>TRBV25-1|TRBJ2-4
CASSESQGVQYF